The next 29 T cell receptor beta chains were all read from a single sample in a study of T-cell reconstitution after alpha-beta-depleted transplantation in children. Unique molecular identifiers featured in how the TCRbeta library was prepared. MiXCR was run by TCRdb on the PCR reads, yielding one entry per CDR3 protein. The sample includes more than 15,000 distinct CDR3 sequences, 9.5% to 15% of them seen just once. The sequenced sample was PBMCs, mostly from graft donor cells, obtained 180 days after TCRalphabeta/CD19-depleted stem cell transplant. The receptor set was obtained from a boy under three years old who had a stem cell transplant for Wiskott-Aldrich syndrome, so the T cells may come from the graft donor.

This clonotype appeared many times. This chain joins TRBV24-1 and TRBJ2-7; 7 bases fit TRBD1. V gave up 7 bases and J gave up 2 bases; unmatched junction bases: 10. Germline values: CDR1 KGHDR, CDR2 SFDVKD. This CDR3 comprises 15 residues. The CDR3 nucleotides are TGTGCCACCAGCCTCAGCGACAGGGACCCCTACGAGCAGTACTTC. Protein: CATSLSDRDPYEQYF.

V gene TRBV13 combines with J gene TRBJ2-7, with 9 bases matching TRBD2. Per germline, CDR1 PRHDT and CDR2 FYEKMQ (reference sequence). The CDR3 runs 16 residues. The V and J ends lost 3 bases and 2 bases, in that order; junction bases with no gene match: 8. The CDR3, as DNA: TGTGCCAGCAGCTTTGGGGGACTAGCCCCAACCTACGAGCAGTACTTC. Residues: CASSFGGLAPTYEQYF.

The rearrangement links TRBV10-3 to TRBJ2-1; TRBD2 aligns across 7 bases. The V gene's germline CDR1 is ENHRY and CDR2 SYGVKD. V lost 1 base and J lost 4; bases outside the gene matches: 13. The CDR3 covers 18 residues. The CDR3 sequence: CAISEWGGRASQYNEQFF. Written as DNA, the CDR3 is TGTGCCATCAGTGAGTGGGGGGGGAGGGCCTCTCAATACAATGAGCAGTTCTTC.

About this clonotype itself: A much bigger clone sits one base away, suggesting this may be a read error. The chain has TRBV20-1 and TRBJ1-5; 7 bases fit TRBD1. The CDR3 has 19 amino acids. Per germline, CDR1 DFQATT and CDR2 SNEGSKA (reference sequence). CDR3 residues: CCARDLIGGTEFSNQPQHF. The DNA for the CDR3 is TGCTGTGCTAGAGATCTTATCGGGGGGACAGAGTTTAGCAATCAGCCCCAGCATTTT.

Only a few counts were recorded for this clonotype. The genes are TRBV7-9 and TRBJ2-5, with a weak D call TRBD2 (6 bases). Germline CDR1 is SEHNR and CDR2 is FQNEAQ (reference sequence). Between the trimmed V and J ends, which lost 0 bases and 5 bases, there was a span of 16 bases. This CDR3 spans 16 amino acids. DNA for the CDR3: TGTGCCAGCAGCTTAGCGTTGGGACTCGGAGGGGAGACCCAGTACTTC. It encodes CASSLALGLGGETQYF.

In its sample, this clonotype was seen once. Given a much more abundant clone one base away, this may be a read error. The V call is TRBV20-1, the J call TRBJ1-4; TRBD1 matches at 8 bases. The germline CDR1 and CDR2 sequences are DFQATT and SNEGSKA (reference sequence). The CDR3 loop spans 14 amino acids. The CDR3 sequence: CSARSGTGDENLFF. Written as DNA, the CDR3 is TGCAGTGCCCGGTCCGGGACAGGCGATGAAAACCTGTTTTTT.

By share, this clonotype counts as medium-sized. This chain links TRBV18 with TRBJ2-1, with no clear D. CDR3 length: 13 residues. From germline, CDR1 is KGHSH and CDR2 LQKENI. Trimming pared 0 bases from V and 7 bases from J, leaving 7 bases between. In DNA, the CDR3 is TGTGCCAGCTCACCACCCCAGCGTAATGAGCAGTTCTTC. This codes for CASSPPQRNEQFF.

There are a few counts of this clonotype. The genes are TRBV15 and TRBJ2-2; D call uncertain. This CDR3 has 14 residues. V lost 10 bases and J lost 3, with 15 bases in between. CDR1 LNHNV and CDR2 YYDKDF come from the germline V gene (reference sequence). CDR3 bases: TGTGCCATCAGATTAGCTGGGGACACCGGGGAGCTGTTTTTT. Encoded protein: CAIRLAGDTGELFF.

The J gene is TRBJ2-5, the V gene TRBV29-1; no clear D gene. Germline V gives CDR1 SQVTM, CDR2 ANQGSEA. Deletions cut 6 bases from V and 5 bases from J, with 22 bases between. This CDR3 spans 15 amino acids. CDR3 amino acids: CSVEYPKVVRETQYF. CDR3 sequence (DNA): TGCAGCGTGGAGTACCCCAAAGTTGTACGGGAGACCCAGTACTTC. Full variable domain (rest looked up from reference TRBV29-1 and TRBJ2-5): SAVISQKPSRDICQRGTSLTIQCQVDSQVTMMFWYRQQPGQSLTLIATANQGSEATYESGFVIDKFPISRPNLTFSTLTVSNMSPEDSSIYLCSVEYPKVVRETQYFGPGTRLLVL.

J is TRBJ2-2 and V is TRBV24-1, with 16 positions matching TRBD2. V dropped 3 bases and J dropped 4; count of bases not matched to a gene: 7. Looked up from germline, CDR1 is KGHDR and CDR2 is SFDVKD. This CDR3 region has 19 residues. CDR3 sequence reads: CATSDTGLAGGPVTGELFF. CDR3 DNA: TGTGCCACCAGTGATACGGGACTAGCGGGAGGGCCGGTCACCGGGGAGCTGTTTTTT.

The table lists this clonotype with many counts. The rearrangement uses TRBV6-2 or TRBV6-3 and TRBJ1-5; D gene ambiguous. The CDR3 runs to 15 residues. The germline V and J ends were trimmed by 6 bases and 4 bases, with 16 bases remaining between them. The germline CDR1 and CDR2 sequences are MNHEY and SVGEGT. CDR3 nucleotides: TGTGCCAGCAGCCGAAGGGCGGGGATGAATCAGCCCCAGCATTTT. Amino acids: CASSRRAGMNQPQHF.

This clonotype appeared a few times. The gene calls are TRBV5-1 and TRBJ2-7, with D perhaps matching TRBD2 (5 bases). V dropped 4 bases and J dropped 0 bases, with 11 bases sitting between them. This CDR3 comprises 14 residues. Germline CDR1 and CDR2: SGHRS and YFSETQ. Here the CDR3 DNA reads TGCGCCAGCAGCGGAGGACGGCTCTCCTACGAGCAGTACTTC. The encoded protein is CASSGGRLSYEQYF.

This clonotype was recorded many times. The chain carries TRBV20-1 and TRBJ1-3; D is undetermined. The CDR3 is 14 amino acids. Germline CDR1 reads DFQATT; CDR2 reads SNEGSKA (reference sequence). Trimming cost V 3 bases and J 4 bases, with 13 bases left between them. CDR3 loop: CSARGGVAGNTIYF. The DNA of the CDR3 is TGCAGTGCTAGGGGCGGGGTAGCGGGAAACACCATATATTTT.

By share of the sample, this clonotype is medium-sized. The rearrangement links TRBV7-9 to TRBJ2-7, with 8 bases identical to TRBD2. V shed 8 bases and J 4 bases; nucleotides not matched to a gene: 10. From germline, CDR1 is SEHNR and CDR2 FQNEAQ (reference sequence). CDR3 length: 14 amino acids. CDR3 coding DNA: TGTGCCAGCTCGTATGAGGCGGGGGGTTACGAGCAGTACTTC. Its translation is CASSYEAGGYEQYF.

This clonotype showed up many times. The chain uses TRBV7-9 and TRBJ1-6, with 10 nucleotides matching TRBD1. Germline trimming cut 5 bases from V and 8 bases from J; bases unmatched to any gene: 6. This CDR3 region has 15 residues. CDR1 and CDR2 (germline): SEHNR, FQNEAQ (reference sequence). CDR3 sequence: CASSPGTGADSPLHF. The CDR3 region has the DNA TGTGCCAGCAGCCCGGGGACAGGGGCTGATTCACCCCTCCACTTT.

As concerns this clonotype: An end of the junction differs from the germline gene, which may be a read error. V usage is TRBV27 and J usage is TRBJ2-7; a weak D match, TRBD2 (6 bases). Germline values: CDR1 MNHEY, CDR2 SMNVEV (reference sequence). CDR3 length: 15 residues. The CDR3 DNA follows: TGTGCCAGCAGACAGAAAGGACTAACCTACTACGAGCTGTACTTC. Translating it yields CASRQKGLTYYELYF.

This clonotype was counted between two and nine times. This rearrangement joins TRBV20-1 to TRBJ2-5, with D possibly called TRBD1 or TRBD2 (5 bases each). The CDR3 consists of 13 residues. The germline gives CDR1 DFQATT, CDR2 SNEGSKA (reference sequence). The V gene lost 6 bases and the J gene lost 1 base, with 12 bases spanning the gap. DNA for the CDR3: TGCAGTGCAAGACGGGGCCTCCAAGAGACCCAGTACTTC. Its protein product is CSARRGLQETQYF.

Only a few counts were recorded for this clonotype. CDR3 sequence reads: CASSRTSGAGELFF. Written as DNA, the CDR3 is TGTGCCAGCAGTAGAACCTCAGGGGCCGGGGAGCTGTTTTTT. This chain uses TRBV6-4 with TRBJ2-2; D may be TRBD1 (6 bases). The CDR3 has 14 amino acids. Germline V gene sequence: CDR1 MRHNA, CDR2 SNTAGT. The V end was cut by 5 bases, the J end by 6 bases, with 13 bases between.

To note about this clonotype: The CDR3 does not close with the conserved phenylalanine or tryptophan, likely indicating a read error. The chain couples TRBV3-1 to TRBJ2-7; no definite D call. V was shortened by 3 bases and J by 0 bases, with 9 bases between the two germline ends. Germline V gene sequence: CDR1 LGHDT, CDR2 YNNKEL (reference sequence). The CDR3 is 14 amino acids. The chain's CDR3 is CASSHWISSYEQYL. As DNA, the CDR3 is TGTGCCAGCAGCCATTGGATTAGCTCCTACGAGCAGTACCTC.

This clonotype was recorded many times. The V and J genes are TRBV5-1 and TRBJ1-1, with D unresolved. The CDR3 runs 15 residues. The V and J ends lost 1 base and 2 bases respectively, with 12 bases between them. Per germline, CDR1 SGHRS and CDR2 YFSETQ. Written as DNA, the CDR3 is TGCGCCAGCAGCTTGTTCGGCAGGATAAACACTGAAGCTTTCTTT. Amino acid sequence: CASSLFGRINTEAFF.

The rearrangement uses TRBV7-9 and TRBJ2-5; D assignment may be TRBD1 or TRBD2 (6 bases each). This CDR3 region has 14 residues. V was shortened by 6 bases and J by 5 bases, with 16 bases between the two germline ends. The germline gives CDR1 SEHNR, CDR2 FQNEAQ (reference sequence). The CDR3 sequence: CASSSMGGGETQYF. The CDR3, as DNA: TGTGCCAGCAGTTCCATGGGGGGCGGGGAGACCCAGTACTTC.

This clonotype was seen at least ten times. The chain recombines TRBV20-1 with TRBJ1-5, with 8 bases identical to TRBD1. Germline CDR1 reads DFQATT; CDR2 reads SNEGSKA (reference sequence). V lost 2 bases to trimming and J lost 1 base; unmatched junction nucleotides: 7. This CDR3 spans 16 amino acids. The CDR3 sequence is CSARRDRLGSNQPQHF. The CDR3 DNA follows: TGCAGTGCTAGACGGGACAGGTTAGGAAGCAATCAGCCCCAGCATTTT.

This clonotype was detected many times. In nucleotides, the CDR3 is TGCGCCAGCAGCCACGGGACAGGCCAAGAGACCCAGTACTTC. It is translated as CASSHGTGQETQYF. This chain links TRBV5-1 with TRBJ2-5, with TRBD1 identical over 8 bases. Germline V gene lookup returns CDR1 SGHRS and CDR2 YFSETQ. This CDR3 comprises 14 residues. The trim removed 4 bases at V and 1 base at J, leaving 3 bases unmatched.

Many counts were recorded for this clonotype. The rearrangement uses TRBV28 and TRBJ2-5; D is ambiguous. Germline V gene data show CDR1 as MDHEN and CDR2 as SYDVKM. V gave up 3 bases and J gave up 4 bases, with 9 bases separating them. The CDR3 runs to 13 residues. CDR3 nucleotide sequence: TGTGCCAGCAGTTTGCGTGGCGCAGAGACCCAGTACTTC. Translating it yields CASSLRGAETQYF.

V and J are TRBV3-1 and TRBJ1-3; TRBD1 aligns across 7 bases. J lost 4 bases, V lost 6 bases, and 6 bases had no gene match. The CDR3 is made up of 14 amino acids. From germline, CDR1 is LGHDT and CDR2 YNNKEL (reference sequence). The CDR3, as DNA: TGTGCCAGCAGAGAATGGACAGGAGGAAACACCATATATTTT. Its translation: CASREWTGGNTIYF.

This clonotype was seen a handful of times. The chain links TRBV13 to TRBJ1-3; unclear D gene. Germline CDR1 reads PRHDT; CDR2 reads FYEKMQ (reference sequence). This CDR3 spans 13 amino acids. Trimming cost V 5 bases and J 3 bases, with 8 bases left between them. The CDR3: CASSRWIGNTIYF. The CDR3 DNA reads TGTGCCAGCAGCAGATGGATTGGAAACACCATATATTTT.

This clonotype has at least ten counts. The chain has TRBV4-2 and TRBJ1-5, with unresolved D. The germline gives CDR1 LGHNA, CDR2 YNFKEQ. The CDR3 has 15 amino acids. V lost 4 bases and J 5 bases, leaving 15 bases between the germline ends. The CDR3: CASSRLHQVDQPQHF. DNA of the CDR3: TGTGCCAGCAGCCGACTACACCAGGTCGATCAGCCCCAGCATTTT.

This clonotype was detected many times. J is TRBJ1-1 and V is TRBV7-2; no reliable D call. This CDR3 spans 17 amino acids. V shed 2 bases and J shed 11 bases, with 27 bases lying between them. The germline gives CDR1 SGHTA, CDR2 FQGNSA. CDR3 loop: CASSLRGGGGLGRSAFF. In DNA form, the CDR3 reads TGTGCCAGCAGCTTACGGGGAGGTGGTGGCTTAGGGCGCTCGGCTTTCTTT.

There are many counts of this clonotype. The chain has TRBV20-1 and TRBJ2-1, with TRBD2 identical over 8 bases. With V trimmed by 3 bases and J by 6 bases, 7 bases remained unmatched. CDR1 DFQATT and CDR2 SNEGSKA come from the germline V gene (reference sequence). This CDR3 is built from 14 residues. The CDR3 loop is CSASREGLINEQFF. For the CDR3, the DNA is TGCAGTGCTAGTCGGGAGGGCCTAATCAATGAGCAGTTCTTC.